The rows below give T cell receptor beta chains drawn from one sample of a study of vaccination and CD4 T cells after COVID-19. MiXCR, run by TCRdb on the PCR reads, gives a single entry per CDR3 protein. The data show several thousand distinct CDR3 sequences, approximately 64% seen once. No antigen has been assigned to these receptors. This material consisted of cultured CD4+ T cells from blood, taken after SARS-CoV-2 vaccination. Receptors were obtained from a human donor with COVID-19. The CDR3 runs from the conserved cysteine through the conserved F or W. A D gene is named only where the DNA matches it firmly. Expanded clones get a size class; other rows say once, few or many, or leave the size out.

J: TRBJ2-7
V: TRBV20-1
size: -
D: -
CDR3: CSASPGGTYEQYF
DNA: TGCAGTGCTAGTCCCGGGGGAACCTACGAGCAGTACTTC

J: TRBJ1-6
V: TRBV20-1
size: -
D: TRBD1
CDR3: CSASSQGGRGYNSPLHF
DNA: TGCAGTGCTAGTAGCCAAGGGGGCCGTGGCTATAATTCACCCCTCCACTTT

J: TRBJ1-2
V: TRBV6-1
size: -
D: -
CDR3: CASTLSGGGGYGYTF
DNA: TGTGCCAGCACCCTGAGCGGGGGTGGAGGCTATGGCTACACCTTC

J: TRBJ2-1
V: TRBV7-2
size: -
D: -
CDR3: CASPPRGLGGEYNEQFF
DNA: TGTGCCAGCCCCCCTAGGGGCCTAGGGGGTGAATACAATGAGCAGTTCTTC

J: TRBJ2-5
V: TRBV20-1
size: -
D: -
CDR3: CSASFREETQYF
DNA: TGCAGTGCTAGTTTCAGGGAAGAGACCCAGTACTTC

J: TRBJ1-6
V: TRBV27
size: -
D: -
CDR3: CASSPYRGAYNSPLHF
DNA: TGTGCCAGCAGTCCATACCGGGGCGCTTATAATTCACCCCTCCACTTT

J: TRBJ1-2
V: TRBV6-1
size: few
D: TRBD1
CDR3: CASSQGTANYGYTF
DNA: TGTGCCAGCAGCCAGGGGACAGCTAACTATGGCTACACCTTC

J: TRBJ2-1
V: TRBV6-1
size: few
D: -
CDR3: CASSRVAGGVSEQFF
DNA: TGTGCCAGCAGTCGTGTTGCCGGCGGGGTGAGTGAGCAGTTCTTC

J: TRBJ2-3
V: TRBV10-3
size: -
D: -
CDR3: CAITREDTQYF
DNA: TGTGCCATCACGAGAGAAGATACGCAGTATTTT

J: TRBJ2-1
V: TRBV20-1
size: -
D: TRBD2
CDR3: CSSGGALGDEQFF
DNA: TGCAGTTCGGGGGGGGCCCTCGGAGATGAGCAGTTCTTC

J: TRBJ1-5
V: TRBV11-2
size: -
D: -
CDR3: CASSSLGAGPQPQHF
DNA: TGTGCCAGCAGCTCCCTGGGGGCAGGGCCCCAGCCCCAGCATTTT

J: TRBJ1-6
V: TRBV19
size: once
D: -
CDR3: CASNEGGTSPLHF
DNA: TGTGCCAGTAATGAGGGGGGAACTTCACCCCTCCACTTT

J: TRBJ1-2
V: TRBV2
size: few
D: -
CDR3: CASSVWGGGYTF
DNA: TGTGCCAGCAGTGTTTGGGGGGGCGGCTACACCTTC

J: TRBJ2-7
V: TRBV20-1
size: -
D: -
CDR3: CSARQNSGSEQYF
DNA: TGCAGTGCTAGACAGAATTCAGGTTCCGAGCAGTACTTC

J: TRBJ1-1
V: TRBV20-1
size: -
D: -
CDR3: CSARSPGRGTEAFF
DNA: TGCAGTGCTAGATCCCCCGGGCGAGGGACTGAAGCTTTCTTT

J: TRBJ1-1
V: TRBV20-1
size: -
D: -
CDR3: CSIRDPNTEAFF
DNA: TGCAGTATACGAGATCCGAACACTGAAGCTTTCTTT

J: TRBJ2-5
V: TRBV14
size: -
D: -
CDR3: CASSRQGGQETQYF
DNA: TGTGCCAGCAGCCGCCAAGGGGGCCAAGAGACCCAGTACTTC

J: TRBJ1-5
V: TRBV27
size: -
D: TRBD1
CDR3: CASRATGEGQPQHF
DNA: TGTGCCAGCAGGGCTACAGGGGAGGGCCAGCCCCAGCATTTT

J: TRBJ2-3
V: TRBV4-3
size: -
D: -
CDR3: CASSQDGRGRTDTQYF
DNA: TGCGCCAGCAGCCAAGATGGGCGGGGACGCACAGATACGCAGTATTTT

J: TRBJ2-3
V: TRBV20-1
size: -
D: -
CDR3: CSARRTEPTDTQYF
DNA: TGCAGTGCTAGAAGGACAGAACCCACAGATACGCAGTATTTT

J: TRBJ2-3
V: TRBV11-3
size: once
D: -
CDR3: CASSLDQAGASTDTQYF
DNA: TGTGCCAGCAGCTTAGATCAGGCGGGGGCTAGCACAGATACGCAGTATTTT

J: TRBJ2-7
V: TRBV28
size: -
D: TRBD1
CDR3: CASSPRGTGQGYEQYF
DNA: TGTGCCAGCAGTCCGAGAGGGACGGGACAGGGCTACGAGCAGTACTTC

J: TRBJ2-2
V: TRBV6-1
size: large
D: -
CDR3: CASTPRRVNTGELFF
DNA: TGTGCCAGCACCCCCAGGCGGGTGAACACCGGGGAGCTGTTTTTT

J: TRBJ1-6
V: TRBV20-1
size: few
D: TRBD1
CDR3: CSARETGGWGNSPLHF
DNA: TGCAGTGCTAGAGAAACAGGGGGCTGGGGTAATTCACCCCTCCACTTT

J: TRBJ1-5
V: TRBV7-9
size: -
D: -
CDR3: CASNMGASNQPQHF
DNA: TGTGCCAGCAACATGGGGGCGAGCAATCAGCCCCAGCATTTT

J: TRBJ1-1
V: TRBV2
size: -
D: -
CDR3: CASSTDEGTEAFF
DNA: TGTGCCAGCAGTACGGACGAGGGCACTGAAGCTTTCTTT

J: TRBJ1-2
V: TRBV29-1
size: -
D: -
CDR3: CSVVGRLNYGYTF
DNA: TGCAGCGTTGTCGGCAGACTTAACTATGGCTACACCTTC

J: TRBJ1-5
V: TRBV19
size: -
D: -
CDR3: CASSNPLNQPQHF
DNA: TGTGCCAGTAGTAACCCTTTAAATCAGCCCCAGCATTTT

J: TRBJ1-5
V: TRBV20-1
size: -
D: -
CDR3: CSARRTSNQPQHF
DNA: TGCAGTGCTCGACGTACGAGCAATCAGCCCCAGCATTTT

J: TRBJ1-2
V: TRBV29-1
size: -
D: TRBD1
CDR3: CSATGTGVMNGYTF
DNA: TGCAGCGCCACCGGGACAGGGGTTATGAATGGCTACACCTTC

J: TRBJ2-2
V: TRBV20-1
size: few
D: TRBD1
CDR3: CSATQGAAGELFF
DNA: TGCAGTGCTACACAGGGGGCAGCCGGGGAGCTGTTTTTT

J: TRBJ2-7
V: TRBV20-1
size: -
D: TRBD2
CDR3: CSARASGGITIEQYF
DNA: TGCAGTGCTAGAGCGAGCGGGGGGATCACGATCGAGCAGTACTTC

J: TRBJ1-5
V: TRBV1
size: few
D: -
CDR3: CTSINHRRQGSNQPQHF
DNA: TGCACCAGCATCAATCACCGCCGACAGGGGAGCAATCAGCCCCAGCATTTT

J: TRBJ1-1
V: TRBV6-5
size: -
D: -
CDR3: CASSSGTSGAEAFF
DNA: TGTGCCAGCAGTTCCGGGACCTCGGGCGCTGAAGCTTTCTTT

J: TRBJ2-1
V: TRBV5-4
size: -
D: TRBD1
CDR3: CASSLGDRGSF
DNA: TGTGCCAGCAGCTTAGGGGACAGGGGCAGCTTC